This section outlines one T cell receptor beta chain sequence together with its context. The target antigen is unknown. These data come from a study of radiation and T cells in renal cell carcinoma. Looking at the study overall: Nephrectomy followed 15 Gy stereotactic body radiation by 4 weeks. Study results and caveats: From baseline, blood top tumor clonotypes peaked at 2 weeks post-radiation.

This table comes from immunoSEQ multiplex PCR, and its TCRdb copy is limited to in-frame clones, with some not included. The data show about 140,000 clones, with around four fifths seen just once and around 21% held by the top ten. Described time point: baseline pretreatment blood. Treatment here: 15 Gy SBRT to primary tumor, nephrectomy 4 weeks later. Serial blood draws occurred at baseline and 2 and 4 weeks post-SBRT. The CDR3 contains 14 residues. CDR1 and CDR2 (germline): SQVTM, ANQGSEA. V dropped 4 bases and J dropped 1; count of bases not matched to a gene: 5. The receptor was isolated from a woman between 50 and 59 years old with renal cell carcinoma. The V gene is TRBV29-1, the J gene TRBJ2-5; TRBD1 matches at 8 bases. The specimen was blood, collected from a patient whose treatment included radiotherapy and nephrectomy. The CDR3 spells CSVGQGSTQETQYF. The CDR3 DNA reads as TGCAGCGTTGGACAGGGGAGTACCCAAGAGACCCAGTACTTC. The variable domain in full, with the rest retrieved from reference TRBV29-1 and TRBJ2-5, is SAVISQKPSRDICQRGTSLTIQCQVDSQVTMMFWYRQQPGQSLTLIATANQGSEATYESGFVIDKFPISRPNLTFSTLTVSNMSPEDSSIYLCSVGQGSTQETQYFGPGTRLLVL.